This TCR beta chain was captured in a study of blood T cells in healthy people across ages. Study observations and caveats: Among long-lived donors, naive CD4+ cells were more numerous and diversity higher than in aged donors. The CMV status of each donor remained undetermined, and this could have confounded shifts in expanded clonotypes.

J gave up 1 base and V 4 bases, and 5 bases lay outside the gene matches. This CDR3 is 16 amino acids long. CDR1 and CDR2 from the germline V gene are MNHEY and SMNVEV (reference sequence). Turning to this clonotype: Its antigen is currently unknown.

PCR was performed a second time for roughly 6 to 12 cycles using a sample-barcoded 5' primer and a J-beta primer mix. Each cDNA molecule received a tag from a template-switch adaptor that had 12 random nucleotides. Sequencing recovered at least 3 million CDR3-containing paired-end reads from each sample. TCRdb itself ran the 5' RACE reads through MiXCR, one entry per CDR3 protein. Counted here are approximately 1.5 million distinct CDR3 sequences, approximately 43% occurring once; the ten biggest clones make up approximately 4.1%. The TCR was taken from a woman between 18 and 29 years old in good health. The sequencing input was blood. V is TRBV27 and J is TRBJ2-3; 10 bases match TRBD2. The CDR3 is CASSSLLAGGTDTQYF. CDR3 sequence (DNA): TGTGCCAGCAGTTCCCTGCTAGCGGGAGGCACAGATACGCAGTATTTT.